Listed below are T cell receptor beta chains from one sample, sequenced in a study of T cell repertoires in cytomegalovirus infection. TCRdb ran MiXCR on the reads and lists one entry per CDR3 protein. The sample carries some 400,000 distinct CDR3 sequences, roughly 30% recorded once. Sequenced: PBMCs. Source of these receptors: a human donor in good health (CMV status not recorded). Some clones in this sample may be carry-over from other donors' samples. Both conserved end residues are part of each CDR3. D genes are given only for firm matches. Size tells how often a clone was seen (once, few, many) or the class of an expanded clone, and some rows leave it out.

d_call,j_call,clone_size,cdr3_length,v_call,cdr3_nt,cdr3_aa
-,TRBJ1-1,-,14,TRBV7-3,TGTGCCAGCAGCTTAAAAGCAGGGAGTGGTGAAGCTTTCTTT,CASSLKAGSGEAFF
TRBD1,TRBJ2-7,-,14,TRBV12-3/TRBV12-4,TGTGCCAGCAGAAAAACCGGGACAGTGGTGAAGCAGTACTTC,CASRKTGTVVKQYF
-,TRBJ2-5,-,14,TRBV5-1,TGCGCCAGCAGCTCGGATGGGGGACAAGAGACCCAGTACTTC,CASSSDGGQETQYF
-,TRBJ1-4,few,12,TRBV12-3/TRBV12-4,TGTGCCAGCAGTTTTACTAATGAAAAACTGTTTTTT,CASSFTNEKLFF
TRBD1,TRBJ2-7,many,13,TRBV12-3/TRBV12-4,TGTGCCAGCAGCTTAGGGACAGGGAGCGAGCAGTACTTC,CASSLGTGSEQYF
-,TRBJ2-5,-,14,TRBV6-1,TGTGCCAGCAAATCTGGGGCAGTCCCAGAGACCCAGTACTTC,CASKSGAVPETQYF
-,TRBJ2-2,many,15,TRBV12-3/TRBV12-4,TGTGCCAGCAGCCACGTTACGGGTATCCCCGGGGAGCTGTTTTTT,CASSHVTGIPGELFF
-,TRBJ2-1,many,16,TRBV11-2,TGTGCCAGCAGCTTAGCTGGGGGAAGCTCCTACAATGAGCAGTTCTTC,CASSLAGGSSYNEQFF
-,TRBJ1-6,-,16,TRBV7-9,TGTGCCAGCAGCCCTATGTCCGCGGGGTATAATTCACCCCTCCACTTT,CASSPMSAGYNSPLHF
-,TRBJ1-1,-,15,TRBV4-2,TGTGCCAGCAGCCAAGATCAGGAAGGAAATGGGGGAGCTTTCTTT,CASSQDQEGNGGAFF
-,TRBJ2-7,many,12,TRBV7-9,TGTGCCAGCAGCCTGTCCGGAGACGAGCAGTACTTC,CASSLSGDEQYF
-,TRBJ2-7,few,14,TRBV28,TGTGCCAGCAGTTTAACCCAGGGGTCTGGCGAGCAGTACTTC,CASSLTQGSGEQYF
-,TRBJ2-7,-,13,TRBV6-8,TGTGCCAGCAGCTCTGCGCAAGGCTACGAGCAGTACTTC,CASSSAQGYEQYF
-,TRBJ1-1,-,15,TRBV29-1,TGCAGCGTTGAAGAAGGGCACAGGGTAAGAACTGAAGCTTTCTTT,CSVEEGHRVRTEAFF
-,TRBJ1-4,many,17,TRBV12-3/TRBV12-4,TGTGCCAGCACCCCGGGGACATGGTTTTCCCTAGGTGAAAAACTGTTTTTT,CASTPGTWFSLGEKLFF
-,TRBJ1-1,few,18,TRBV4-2,TGTGCCAGCAGCCAAGATGGTACTGACACCCTAATGAACACTGAAGCTTTCTTT,CASSQDGTDTLMNTEAFF
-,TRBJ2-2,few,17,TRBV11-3,TGTGCCAGCATGGGCCAGGACTCCTCAGGGAGGACCGGGGAGCTGTTTTTT,CASMGQDSSGRTGELFF
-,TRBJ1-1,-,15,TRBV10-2,TGCGCCAGCAGATCTGGGACTGTTCTGAACACTGAAGCTTTCTTT,CASRSGTVLNTEAFF
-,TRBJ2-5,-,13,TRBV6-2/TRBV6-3,TGTGCCAGCAGTTCCCGGCCTGGAGAGACCCAGTACTTC,CASSSRPGETQYF
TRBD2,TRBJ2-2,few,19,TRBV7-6,TGTGCCAGCAGCCCGACGGGACTAGCGGGGGGCGTGATCACCGGGGAGCTGTTTTTT,CASSPTGLAGGVITGELFF
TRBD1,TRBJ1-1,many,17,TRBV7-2,TGTGCCAGCAGCTTAGTTTTTCCGGGACAGGGGAACACTGAAGCTTTCTTT,CASSLVFPGQGNTEAFF
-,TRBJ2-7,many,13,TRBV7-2,TGTGCCAGCAGCGCGGACTACAGCTACGAGCAGTACTTC,CASSADYSYEQYF
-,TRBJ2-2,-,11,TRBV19,TGTGCCAGTAGTATCAGCGGGGAGCTGTTTTTT,CASSISGELFF
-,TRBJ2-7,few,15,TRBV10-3,TGTGCCATCAGTGATCGTCCAGGAGTGCACTACGAGCAGTACTTC,CAISDRPGVHYEQYF
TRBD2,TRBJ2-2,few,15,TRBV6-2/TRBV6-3,TGTGCCAGCAGCCCCATCCGGGGGGGCACCGGGGAGCTGTTTTTT,CASSPIRGGTGELFF
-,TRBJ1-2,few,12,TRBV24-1,TGTGCCACCAGTGAGGACGGGTATGGCTACACCTTC,CATSEDGYGYTF
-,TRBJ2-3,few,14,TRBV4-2,TGTGCCAGCAGCCAAGAGTCGCTTGAAGGCACGCAGTATTTT,CASSQESLEGTQYF
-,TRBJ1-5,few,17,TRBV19,TGTGCCAGTAGTATAGCTTGGGGGGGGCGAAATAATCAGCCCCAGCATTTT,CASSIAWGGRNNQPQHF
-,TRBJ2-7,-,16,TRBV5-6,TGTGCCAGCAGCTTAACCCTTATTTCTACCATCTACGAGCAGTACTTC,CASSLTLISTIYEQYF
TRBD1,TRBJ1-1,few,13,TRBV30,TGTGCCTGGAGTGTCGACAGGGGGCGAGAAGCTTTCTTT,CAWSVDRGREAFF
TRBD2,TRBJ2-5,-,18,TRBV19,TGTGCCAGTAGTATAGATGGACTAGCGGGGGCGATCCAAGAGACCCAGTACTTC,CASSIDGLAGAIQETQYF
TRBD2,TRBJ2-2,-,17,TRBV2,TGTGCCAGCCGGTCTTTAGCGGGGGGAATGGGCACCGGGGAGCTGTTTTTT,CASRSLAGGMGTGELFF
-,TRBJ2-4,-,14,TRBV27,TGTGCCAGCAGTTCTCTCCTCGGGGAAAACATTCAGTACTTC,CASSSLLGENIQYF
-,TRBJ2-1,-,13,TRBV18,TGTGCCAGCTCACGGGGGACTGCCGGGAAGCAGTTCTTC,CASSRGTAGKQFF
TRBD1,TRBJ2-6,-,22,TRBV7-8,TGTGCCAGCAGCGGAATCGGCGGGACTGACAGGGGGCTTACGCTCGGGGCCAACGTCCTGACTTTC,CASSGIGGTDRGLTLGANVLTF
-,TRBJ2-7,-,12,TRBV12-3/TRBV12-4,TGTGCCAGCAGTGGACAGTCCTACGAGCAGTACTTC,CASSGQSYEQYF
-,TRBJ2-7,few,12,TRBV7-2,TGTGCCAGCAGCTTACCCGGCTACGAGCAGTACTTC,CASSLPGYEQYF
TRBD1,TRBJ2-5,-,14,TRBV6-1,TGTGCCAGCAGTCGGGACAGGTTATTAGAGACCCAGTACTTC,CASSRDRLLETQYF
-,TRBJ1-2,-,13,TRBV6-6,TGTGCCAGCAGTTACTCGAGCAGAACTGGCTACACCTTC,CASSYSSRTGYTF
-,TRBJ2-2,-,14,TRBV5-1,TGCGCCAGCAGCTTGTCGGTGAACACCGGGGAGCTGTTTTTT,CASSLSVNTGELFF
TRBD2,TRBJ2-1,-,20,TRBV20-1,TGCAGTTCTAGAGGACGGGGGGTAGCGGGGGGCCTGAGCTCCTACAATGAGCAGTTCTTC,CSSRGRGVAGGLSSYNEQFF
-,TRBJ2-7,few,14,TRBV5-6,TGTGCCAGCAGCCCCGAGTCGGGCGCCTACGAGCAGTACTTC,CASSPESGAYEQYF
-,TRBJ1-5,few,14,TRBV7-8,TGTGCCAGCAGCTTAGTACAGAGCAATCAGCCCCAGCATTTT,CASSLVQSNQPQHF
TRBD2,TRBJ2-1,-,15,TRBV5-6,TGTGCCAGCAGGGTGACTAGCGGGGGGGCCGATGAGCAGTTCTTC,CASRVTSGGADEQFF
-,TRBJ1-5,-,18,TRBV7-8,TGTGCCAGCAGCTTATCGGGTTGGTTGGGACGGATAAATCAGCCCCAGCATTTT,CASSLSGWLGRINQPQHF
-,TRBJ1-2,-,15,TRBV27,TGTGCCAGCAGGAGGGGTGGGCGCCAGAACTATGGCTACCCCTTC,CASRRGGRQNYGYPF
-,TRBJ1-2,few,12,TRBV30,TGTGCCTGGCAACAGAGCAACTATGGCTACACCTTC,CAWQQSNYGYTF
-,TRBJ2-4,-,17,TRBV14,TGTGCCAGCAGCGCTGGACACCACTTCACAGCCAAAAACATTCAGTACTTC,CASSAGHHFTAKNIQYF
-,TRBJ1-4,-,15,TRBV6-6,TGTGCCAGCAGTTACTCGGACAGTCCGAATGAAAAACTGTTTTTT,CASSYSDSPNEKLFF
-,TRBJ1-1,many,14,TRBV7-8,TGTGCCAGCAGCTTAGATACGGGGAACACTGAAGCTTTCTTT,CASSLDTGNTEAFF
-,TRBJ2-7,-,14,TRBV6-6,TGTGCCAGCAGTTACTCCGGGACGGAGTACGAGCAGTACTTC,CASSYSGTEYEQYF
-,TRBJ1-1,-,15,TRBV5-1,TGCGCCAGCAGCTTGACCCAGGACGGGAACACTGAAGCTTTCTTT,CASSLTQDGNTEAFF